This T cell receptor beta chain appears in the sequencing data of a study of PD-1 blockade in mismatch repair-deficient tumors. Study-level findings and limits: Tumor-resident clones, often undetectable pretreatment in blood, expanded then contracted after pembrolizumab.

There are a few counts of this clone. The antigen remains undetermined. Germline-derived CDR1 and CDR2 are MNHEY and SVGAGI. Trimming shortened V by 2 bases and J by 6 bases, and 8 bases separated the two germline ends. CDR3 length: 13 residues. Mismatch repair deficiency was confirmed in all patients, by PCR or immunohistochemistry. TCR sequencing covered a few patients who responded to pembrolizumab. Repertoires were generated with immunoSEQ multiplex PCR, while TCRdb's copy carries only in-frame clones and drops some. Among about 68,000 clones listed, around 73% were seen once. The material was peripheral blood, obtained 2 weeks after starting pembrolizumab. This TCR came from an adult with mismatch repair-deficient cancer. The chain links TRBV6-5 to TRBJ1-5; possible D gene TRBD1, 5 bases. The CDR3 DNA is TGTGCCAGCAGTTACGTGGGGGGTCAGCCCCAGCATTTT. It translates to CASSYVGGQPQHF.